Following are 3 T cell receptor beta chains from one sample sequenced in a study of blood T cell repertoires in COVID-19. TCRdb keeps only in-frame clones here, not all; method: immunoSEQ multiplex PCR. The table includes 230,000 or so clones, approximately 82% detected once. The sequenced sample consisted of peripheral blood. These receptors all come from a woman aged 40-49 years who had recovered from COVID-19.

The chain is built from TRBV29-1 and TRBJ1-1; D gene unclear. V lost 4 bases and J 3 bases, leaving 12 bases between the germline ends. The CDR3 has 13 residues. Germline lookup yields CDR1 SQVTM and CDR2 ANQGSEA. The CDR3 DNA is TGCAGCGTTGCTCGGGAGGTGGACACTGAAGCTTTCTTT. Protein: CSVAREVDTEAFF.

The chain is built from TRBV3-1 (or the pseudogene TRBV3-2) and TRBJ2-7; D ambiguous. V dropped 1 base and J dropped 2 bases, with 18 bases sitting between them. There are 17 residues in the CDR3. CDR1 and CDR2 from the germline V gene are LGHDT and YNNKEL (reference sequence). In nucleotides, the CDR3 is TGTGCCAGCAGCCAAGCCTCCTCCGCGACTTCCCCCTACGAGCAGTACTTC. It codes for CASSQASSATSPYEQYF.

The CDR3, as DNA: TGTGCCAGCAGTTACCAAGAGGCCGGTGAAGCTTTCTTT. It translates to CASSYQEAGEAFF. The chain joins TRBV6-5 to TRBJ1-1; no clear D gene. The ends were cut back, 2 bases at V and 7 bases at J, with 11 bases in the middle. Germline CDR1 and CDR2: MNHEY and SVGAGI. The CDR3 sequence is 13 residues long.